This TCR beta chain was identified in a study of cytomegalovirus exposure and HLA in healthy donors. In this sample, this clone turned up once. From germline, CDR1 is SGHNT and CDR2 YENEEA. Between the trimmed V and J ends, which lost 1 base and 3 bases, there was a span of 13 bases. The CDR3 totals 15 residues. Profiling relied on immunoSEQ multiplex PCR, and the TCRdb table lists in-frame clones only, not all of them. This table has 300,000 to 450,000 clones, 86% appearing once. Sample: PBMCs. The genes are TRBV11-3 and TRBJ2-7, with D possibly TRBD1 on 6 matching bases. The sequence came from a woman in her late teens or twenties in good health and CMV-seronegative. This CDR3 is CASSLGTDLIYEQYF. DNA of the CDR3: TGTGCCAGCAGCTTAGGGACAGACCTAATCTACGAGCAGTACTTC. Together with reference TRBV11-3 and TRBJ2-7, the CDR3 gives the full variable domain: EAGVVQSPRYKIIEKKQPVAFWCNPISGHNTLYWYLQNLGQGPELLIRYENEEAVDDSQLPKDRFSAERLKGVDSTLKIQPAELGDSAVYLCASSLGTDLIYEQYFGPGTRLTVT.